Below, one TCR beta chain is given with its context. What it binds is unknown. TCRdb fed the 5' RACE reads into MiXCR, producing one record per CDR3 protein. The table includes approximately 300,000 distinct CDR3 sequences, 8% to 9% detected once. These data come from a study of T-cell memory formation after mild COVID-19. Turning to the study itself: Each donor largely had its own TCR clusters.

Study outcomes and limitations: Contracting CD4+ clones sat mainly in CM and EM; CD8+ in EMRA. Whether second-wave clones peaking at day 37 were SARS-CoV-2 specific went unconfirmed. The study detected some responding clones in pre-infection memory, suggesting cross-reactive memory joined.

Germline V gene lookup returns CDR1 GTSNPN and CDR2 SVGIG (reference sequence). V lost 0 bases, J lost 8 bases, and 16 bases lay in between. The CDR3 has 14 residues. The receptor comes from a man between 18 and 29 years old who had mild COVID-19 (a few samples of this study predate the infection). Cell type and time point are not known. The chain employs TRBV30 and TRBJ1-2; D remains unclear. Source material: PBMCs or a T cell subset sorted from them (not recorded which). This CDR3 is CAWSVRAPPRGYTF. The CDR3 DNA follows: TGTGCCTGGAGTGTACGGGCCCCCCCGAGGGGCTACACCTTC.